These 19 T cell receptor beta chains were all obtained from the same sample, sequenced in a study of human T cells and chemical hapten exposure. Each CDR3 protein is one row after TCRdb ran MiXCR on the RACE reads. The data contain around 100,000 distinct CDR3 sequences, approximately 10% of them seen just once; the ten biggest clones take up 2.5% to 4%. Time point reported: patch test 2, 6 weeks after DPC sensitization. Stated treatment: therapeutic diphenylcyclopropenone sensitization with weekly scalp DPC. Sequences were derived from whole blood, sampled in connection with sensitization to the hapten diphenylcyclopropenone (DPC). These receptors were taken from a woman aged 40 to 50 with alopecia areata. Some clones in this sample may be carry-over from other donors' samples.

This clonotype was detected ten times or more. The rearrangement joins TRBV18 to TRBJ2-1; 9 nucleotides align to TRBD1. CDR3 length: 17 residues. The germline V gene has CDR1 KGHSH and CDR2 LQKENI. V lost 0 bases to trimming and J lost 5 bases; unmatched junction nucleotides: 8. The CDR3 reads CASSPPGQGRSNNEQFF. Written as DNA, the CDR3 is TGTGCCAGCTCACCACCGGGACAGGGAAGGAGTAACAATGAGCAGTTCTTC.

This clonotype was counted a few times. The DNA of the CDR3 is TGTGCCAGCAGGAAGGGGTCCCTGTGGGACAATGAGCAGTTCTTC. It yields the protein CASRKGSLWDNEQFF. This chain links TRBV14 with TRBJ2-1; TRBD1 might be the D (5 bases). CDR1 is SGHDN and CDR2 is FVKESK in the germline V gene. This CDR3 comprises 15 residues. V was cut by 6 bases and J by 5 bases, with 17 bases left in between.

This clonotype has a count of ten or more. The rearrangement joins TRBV12-3 or TRBV12-4 to TRBJ2-7; D is uncertain. There are 13 residues in the CDR3. V shed 6 bases and J shed 7 bases, with 16 bases lying between them. CDR3 nucleotide sequence: TGTGCCAGCAGCACCCTGGCCACCCCTGAGCAGTACTTC. Encoded protein: CASSTLATPEQYF.

At least ten counts were recorded for this clonotype. This chain joins TRBV4-3 and TRBJ2-3; the D gene is possibly TRBD2 (6 bases). Germline V CDR1 and CDR2: LGHNA, YSLEER. The CDR3 is made up of 15 amino acids. With 1 base removed from V and 1 base from J, the gap between germline ends came to 9 bases. The CDR3 nucleotides are TGCGCCAGCAGCCAAGGTTCTAGCGGCACAGATACGCAGTATTTT. Its translation is CASSQGSSGTDTQYF.

In its sample, this clonotype was seen a few times. The chain is built from TRBV7-2 and TRBJ1-5; D ambiguous. The V gene's germline CDR1 is SGHTA and CDR2 FQGNSA. Deletions cut 5 bases from V and 2 bases from J, with 10 bases between. The CDR3 loop spans 14 amino acids. The DNA for the CDR3 is TGTGCCAGCAGCCCGGCTCTAGGCAATCAGCCCCAGCATTTT. As protein: CASSPALGNQPQHF.

This clonotype has a count of ten or more. The rearrangement uses TRBV6-2 or TRBV6-3 and TRBJ1-4; D remains ambiguous. Germline V gene lookup returns CDR1 MNHEY and CDR2 SVGEGT. This CDR3 is built from 15 residues. Trimming removed 6 bases at V and 8 bases at J, with 19 bases between. The CDR3 DNA follows: TGTGCCAGCAGCCGCGCGCGGGGAAGCGGGGAAAAACTGTTTTTT. It yields the protein CASSRARGSGEKLFF.

This clonotype was seen at least ten times. This sequence joins TRBV20-1 and TRBJ2-3; the match to TRBD1 covers 9 bases. Germline V CDR1 and CDR2: DFQATT, SNEGSKA (reference sequence). Trimming took 5 bases from V and 4 from J; bases not matched to a gene: 7. This CDR3 has 14 residues. The CDR3 is CSASRQGGPDTQYF. CDR3 nucleotide sequence: TGCAGTGCTTCCCGACAGGGGGGGCCAGATACGCAGTATTTT.

This clonotype was seen only a few times. V is TRBV29-1 and J is TRBJ1-2, with a weak D call TRBD1 (5 bases). The germline gives CDR1 SQVTM, CDR2 ANQGSEA. V lost 0 bases and J 0 bases, leaving 11 bases between the germline ends. The CDR3 spans 15 residues. The CDR3 region is CSVEDGDRTNYGYTF. The CDR3 DNA reads TGCAGCGTTGAAGATGGAGACAGAACTAACTATGGCTACACCTTC.

This chain uses TRBV19 with TRBJ2-1; the D gene is possibly TRBD2 (5 bases). This CDR3 spans 16 amino acids. Between the trimmed V and J ends, which lost 5 bases and 0 bases, there was a span of 14 bases. CDR1 and CDR2 from the germline V gene are LNHDA and SQIVND (reference sequence). The CDR3 DNA sequence: TGTGCCAGTAGTGTCGCGAGGGCGAGCTCCTACAATGAGCAGTTCTTC. This sequence encodes CASSVARASSYNEQFF.

This clonotype was picked up a small number of times. The V call is TRBV20-1, the J call TRBJ1-1; D is unresolved. Deletions cut 0 bases from V and 4 bases from J, with 12 bases between. The CDR3 totals 14 residues. Germline CDR1 reads DFQATT; CDR2 reads SNEGSKA (reference sequence). The CDR3 sequence is CSARDAGGRTEAFF. DNA of the CDR3: TGCAGTGCTAGAGATGCCGGCGGGCGCACTGAAGCTTTCTTT.

This clonotype came up many times. The rearrangement uses TRBV4-3 and TRBJ2-7; D is undetermined. The CDR3 length is 15 residues. V was trimmed by 4 bases and J by 0 bases, leaving 13 bases between them. Germline V CDR1 and CDR2: LGHNA, YSLEER. This CDR3 is CASSPWFGSSYEQYF. In nucleotides, the CDR3 is TGCGCCAGCAGCCCATGGTTCGGCAGCTCCTACGAGCAGTACTTC.

This clonotype was detected a few times. V is TRBV9 and J is TRBJ2-5; the D is unclear. From germline, CDR1 is SGDLS and CDR2 YYNGEE. Trimming shortened V by 0 bases and J by 3 bases, and 3 bases separated the two germline ends. There are 12 residues in the CDR3. CDR3 protein: CASSVAEETQYF. The CDR3 DNA reads TGTGCCAGCAGCGTAGCAGAAGAGACCCAGTACTTC.

This clonotype has a count of ten or more. V and J are TRBV18 and TRBJ2-7; maybe TRBD1 (6 bases). Germline-derived CDR1 and CDR2 are KGHSH and LQKENI. The CDR3 runs 14 residues. The germline V and J ends were trimmed by 2 bases and 2 bases, with 10 bases remaining between them. CDR3 amino acids: CASSPETGPYEQYF. The CDR3 DNA is TGTGCCAGCTCACCAGAGACAGGCCCCTACGAGCAGTACTTC.

This clonotype has just a few counts. The rearrangement joins TRBV7-2 to TRBJ2-5; the D is unclear. The CDR3 loop spans 13 amino acids. CDR1 and CDR2 (germline): SGHTA, FQGNSA. V was cut by 10 bases and J by 2 bases, with 14 bases left in between. CDR3 nucleotide sequence: TGTGCCACTCGCCGCTCAACTCAAGAGACCCAGTACTTC. Translating it yields CATRRSTQETQYF.

This clonotype was counted ten times or more. V and J are TRBV29-1 and TRBJ1-1, with D uncertain. The CDR3 is 11 residues long. The ends were cut back, 6 bases at V and 0 bases at J, with 5 bases in the middle. Germline V gene lookup returns CDR1 SQVTM and CDR2 ANQGSEA. CDR3 in amino acids: CSVALNTEAFF. For the CDR3, the DNA is TGCAGCGTGGCCCTGAACACTGAAGCTTTCTTT.

A word on this clonotype: This may stem from a read error, because a much larger clone lies one nucleotide away. This chain uses TRBV29-1 with TRBJ2-3; TRBD2 matches 8 bases. This CDR3 spans 14 amino acids. CDR1 is SQVTM, CDR2 ANQGSEA, per germline. CDR3 in DNA: TGCAGCGTTGGCGGGAGGCTTCTCACAGATACGCAGTTTTTT. It yields the protein CSVGGRLLTDTQFF.

The CDR3: CASSQEFSGRSGEQYF. DNA of the CDR3: TGCGCCAGCAGCCAAGAATTCAGCGGGAGGTCGGGCGAGCAGTACTTC. The gene calls are TRBV4-3 and TRBJ2-7, with 9 bases aligning to TRBD2. Germline CDR1 is LGHNA and CDR2 is YSLEER. The CDR3 consists of 16 residues. V shed 0 bases and J 6 bases; nucleotides not matched to a gene: 9.

This clonotype was seen many times. V and J are TRBV14 and TRBJ2-5; unclear D gene. V was cut by 1 base and J by 0 bases, with 6 bases left in between. Germline V gene lookup returns CDR1 SGHDN and CDR2 FVKESK. This CDR3 is built from 14 residues. The CDR3 spells CASSQVRDQETQYF. The CDR3 bases are TGTGCCAGCAGCCAAGTACGAGACCAAGAGACCCAGTACTTC.

This clonotype was observed a few times. The chain has TRBV5-1 and TRBJ2-7, with D perhaps given as TRBD1 or TRBD2 (5 bases each). V was cut by 2 bases and J by 5 bases, with 14 bases left in between. Germline lookup yields CDR1 SGHRS and CDR2 YFSETQ. The CDR3 spans 14 residues. CDR3 region: CASSLDSGTDEQYF. DNA of the CDR3: TGCGCCAGCAGCTTAGACTCCGGGACGGACGAGCAGTACTTC.